The 31 T cell receptor beta chains below were found in one sample sequenced in a study of T cells after yellow fever vaccination. Using its own MiXCR run on the 5' RACE reads, TCRdb lists one record per CDR3 protein. Here the sample spans about 320,000 distinct CDR3 sequences, around 7% being singletons. Sample: PBMCs, taken roughly 46 days after the first yellow fever vaccination. Every receptor here comes from a man aged 18 to 30 who received the YFV17D yellow fever vaccine.

The chain links TRBV25-1 to TRBJ2-1, with D unclear. Per the germline V gene, CDR1 is MGHDK and CDR2 is SYGVNS. V lost 6 bases and J 4 bases, leaving 10 bases between the germline ends. The CDR3 runs to 13 residues. The CDR3 sequence: CASSGRSYNEQFF. CDR3 in DNA: TGTGCCAGCAGCGGGCGGAGTTACAATGAGCAGTTCTTC.

Only one count was recorded for this clonotype. The chain is built from TRBV20-1 and TRBJ1-1, with D hard to call. Germline CDR1 is DFQATT and CDR2 is SNEGSKA (reference sequence). The CDR3 is 13 residues long. V lost 6 bases and J 1 base, leaving 12 bases between the germline ends. For the CDR3, the DNA is TGCAGTGCCCGGTACAGCCCGAACACTGAAGCTTTCTTT. This sequence encodes CSARYSPNTEAFF.

In this sample, this clonotype turned up many times. The genes are TRBV5-1 and TRBJ2-1; 10 bases are a match to TRBD2. The CDR3 runs 16 residues. Germline assignment: CDR1 SGHRS and CDR2 YFSETQ. Trimming took 0 bases from V and 6 from J; bases not matched to a gene: 6. This chain's CDR3 is CASSLVVAGGLNEQFF. The CDR3 nucleotides read TGCGCCAGCAGCTTGGTTGTAGCGGGGGGTCTCAATGAGCAGTTCTTC.

This clonotype was found many times. This rearrangement joins TRBV5-1 to TRBJ2-7, with D maybe TRBD1 (6 bases). The CDR3 sequence is 14 residues long. Germline assignment: CDR1 SGHRS and CDR2 YFSETQ. V was trimmed by 5 bases and J by 0 bases, leaving 12 bases between them. Written as DNA, the CDR3 is TGCGCCAGCAGTCAGGGGCCGGACTCCTACGAGCAGTACTTC. This gives the protein CASSQGPDSYEQYF.

This clonotype was seen a few times. The gene calls are TRBV6-5 and TRBJ1-2; D not resolved. This CDR3 region has 11 residues. Trimming stripped 7 bases from V and 6 bases from J, with 9 bases between. Germline assignment: CDR1 MNHEY and CDR2 SVGAGI. The CDR3 bases are TGTGCCAGCATCGGAGTAAATGGCTACACCTTC. It encodes CASIGVNGYTF.

This clonotype appeared a few times. The chain employs TRBV18 and TRBJ1-1, with 10 positions matching TRBD1. This CDR3 has 14 residues. CDR1 and CDR2 from the germline V gene are KGHSH and LQKENI. Trimming removed 3 bases from V and 6 bases from J; junction bases left unmatched: 4. The CDR3: CASSPRQGAPEAFF. CDR3 sequence (DNA): TGTGCCAGCTCACCTCGACAGGGGGCCCCTGAAGCTTTCTTT.

This chain joins TRBV20-1 and TRBJ2-1; no definite D call. The CDR3 is made up of 16 amino acids. V was trimmed by 2 bases and J by 0 bases, leaving 14 bases between them. Germline values: CDR1 DFQATT, CDR2 SNEGSKA (reference sequence). CDR3 coding DNA: TGCAGTGCTAGATCCCAAGACGCGACCTCCTACAATGAGCAGTTCTTC. Protein product: CSARSQDATSYNEQFF.

Here the CDR3 DNA reads TGTGCCAGCACTCCATATAAAGGATATTATACGGGGACCCAGTACTTC. Protein product: CASTPYKGYYTGTQYF. The V call is TRBV28, the J call TRBJ2-5; D uncertain. The CDR3 has 16 residues. The V end was cut by 7 bases, the J end by 7 bases, with 25 bases between. CDR1 and CDR2 from the germline V gene are MDHEN and SYDVKM.

The rearrangement uses TRBV11-2 and TRBJ1-5, with D maybe TRBD1 (5 bases). Between the trimmed V and J ends, which lost 5 bases and 3 bases, there was a span of 14 bases. CDR1 SGHAT and CDR2 FQNNGV come from the germline V gene. This CDR3 region has 15 residues. CDR3 in DNA: TGTGCCAGCAGCCCGGGAACAGGTTTCAATCAGCCCCAGCATTTT. Encoded protein: CASSPGTGFNQPQHF. The full variable domain, in which reference TRBV11-2 and TRBJ1-5 provide the parts outside the CDR3, is EAGVAQSPRYKIIEKRQSVAFWCNPISGHATLYWYQQILGQGPKLLIQFQNNGVVDDSQLPKDRFSAERLKGVDSTLKIQPAKLEDSAVYLCASSPGTGFNQPQHFGDGTRLSIL.

V usage is TRBV7-9 and J usage is TRBJ2-3; D tentatively fits TRBD1 or TRBD2 (6 bases each). The CDR3 contains 16 residues. Trimming pared 8 bases from V and 2 bases from J, leaving 20 bases between. Germline V gene data show CDR1 as SEHNR and CDR2 as FQNEAQ (reference sequence). CDR3 coding DNA: TGTGCCAGCGACCGAGGAGGGGACATATACACAGATACGCAGTATTTT. Its protein product is CASDRGGDIYTDTQYF. Drawing the rest from reference TRBV7-9 and TRBJ2-3, the complete variable domain is DTGVSQNPRHKITKRGQNVTFRCDPISEHNRLYWYRQTLGQGPEFLTYFQNEAQLEKSRLLSDRFSAERPKGSFSTLEIQRTEQGDSAMYLCASDRGGDIYTDTQYFGPGTRLTVL.

This clonotype was observed a few times. The chain carries TRBV9 and TRBJ1-5, with TRBD1 matching 8 bases. CDR3 length: 15 residues. Trimming took 5 bases from V and 7 from J; bases not matched to a gene: 11. Germline CDR1 SGDLS, CDR2 YYNGEE. The CDR3 DNA reads as TGTGCCAGCAGTGACGGGGCAGGGGGCGCGCAGCCCCAGCATTTT. Translation gives CASSDGAGGAQPQHF.

In this sample, this clonotype turned up a few times. The V call is TRBV12-3 or TRBV12-4, the J call TRBJ2-1, with 10 bases fitting TRBD2. The length of the CDR3 is 17 residues. V gave up 5 bases and J gave up 9 bases; unmatched junction bases: 16. The DNA of the CDR3 is TGTGCCAGCAGTCCCTACGGGGCTAGCGGGGGTAGAGTTGAGCAGTTCTTC. This codes for CASSPYGASGGRVEQFF.

V and J are TRBV18 and TRBJ1-1; the D is unclear. This CDR3 contains 12 residues. The V end lost 5 bases, the J end lost 6 bases, and 10 bases lay between the germline ends. Germline CDR1 is KGHSH and CDR2 is LQKENI. DNA of the CDR3: TGTGCCAGCTCAGTCCGACTGTCTGAAGCTTTCTTT. Its protein product is CASSVRLSEAFF.

The chain uses TRBV18 and TRBJ2-5; D ambiguous. Trimming shortened V by 4 bases and J by 1 base, and 13 bases separated the two germline ends. CDR3 length: 15 residues. The germline V gene has CDR1 KGHSH and CDR2 LQKENI. CDR3 in amino acids: CASSRRPVPQETQYF. CDR3 nucleotide sequence: TGTGCCAGCTCACGGCGGCCGGTCCCCCAAGAGACCCAGTACTTC.

In this sample, this clonotype turned up many times. The chain joins TRBV12-3 or TRBV12-4 to TRBJ2-7; D is uncertain. CDR3 length: 14 amino acids. V was pared by 3 bases and J by 3 bases, with 12 bases between. This chain's CDR3 is CASSFSGRNYEQYF. DNA of the CDR3: TGTGCCAGCAGTTTCTCCGGACGGAACTACGAGCAGTACTTC.

This clonotype was detected a few times. The CDR3 sequence is CASSSGGWEQFF. DNA of the CDR3: TGTGCCAGCAGTAGCGGGGGCTGGGAGCAGTTCTTC. The V and J genes are TRBV7-3 and TRBJ2-1, with 9 bases that match TRBD2. Unmatched junction bases numbered 4, after V lost 6 bases and J lost 10 bases. Germline CDR1 is SGHTA and CDR2 is FQGTGA. The CDR3 runs 12 residues.

V gene TRBV6-1 combines with J gene TRBJ2-7, with D possibly being TRBD1 (5 bases). The CDR3 covers 14 residues. Looked up from germline, CDR1 is MNHNS and CDR2 is SASEGT. V lost 6 bases to trimming and J lost 0 bases, with 12 bases between them. The CDR3 bases are TGTGCCAGCAGCCCAGGGTACTCCTCCTACGAGCAGTACTTC. Protein: CASSPGYSSYEQYF.

The rearrangement links TRBV24-1 to TRBJ2-5; D is uncertain. The germline CDR1 and CDR2 sequences are KGHDR and SFDVKD. The CDR3 has 9 residues. Trimming stripped 9 bases from V and 4 bases from J, with 2 bases between. DNA of the CDR3: TGTGCCACCCGAGAGACCCAGTACTTC. As protein: CATRETQYF.

The V gene is TRBV10-3, the J gene TRBJ2-2; D might be TRBD2 (5 bases). Trimming removed 10 bases at V and 1 base at J, with 13 bases between. This CDR3 comprises 14 residues. Germline V gives CDR1 ENHRY, CDR2 SYGVKD. The CDR3 here is CATLRAENTGELFF. The CDR3 bases are TGTGCCACCTTGAGGGCAGAGAACACCGGGGAGCTGTTTTTT.

The table lists this clonotype with a few counts. The V and J genes are TRBV5-1 and TRBJ2-5; D remains ambiguous. The CDR3 consists of 12 residues. Germline V gives CDR1 SGHRS, CDR2 YFSETQ. V lost 0 bases, J lost 5 bases, and 5 bases lay in between. CDR3 sequence: CASSLEMETQYF. The CDR3 region has the DNA TGCGCCAGCAGCTTGGAAATGGAGACCCAGTACTTC.

Many counts were recorded for this clonotype. The chain couples TRBV5-6 to TRBJ2-3; no clear D gene. V was clipped by 4 bases and J by 0 bases, with 12 bases between them. Germline V gene sequence: CDR1 SGHDT, CDR2 YYEEEE. The CDR3 spans 15 residues. CDR3 amino acids: CASSIVPGSTDTQYF. CDR3 in DNA: TGTGCCAGCAGCATTGTCCCAGGTAGCACAGATACGCAGTATTTT.

This chain joins TRBV25-1 and TRBJ2-3; D is undetermined. Germline CDR1 reads MGHDK; CDR2 reads SYGVNS. The CDR3 has 15 residues. The ends were cut back, 8 bases at V and 0 bases at J, with 15 bases in the middle. The CDR3 DNA reads TGTGCCAGCCGCCCCGCAGGCCCTAGCACAGATACGCAGTATTTT. Translating gives CASRPAGPSTDTQYF.

V and J are TRBV19 and TRBJ2-1; D unresolved. V shed 3 bases and J shed 0 bases, with 9 bases lying between them. Germline lookup yields CDR1 LNHDA and CDR2 SQIVND (reference sequence). This CDR3 comprises 15 residues. CDR3 sequence: CASSMTSSSYNEQFF. DNA for the CDR3: TGTGCCAGTAGTATGACTTCAAGCTCCTACAATGAGCAGTTCTTC.

The CDR3 bases are TGTGCCAGCAGCTTAGAGAGGGCAGATACGCAGTATTTT. Amino acids: CASSLERADTQYF. The V and J genes are TRBV11-2 and TRBJ2-3; a possible D gene is TRBD2 (5 bases). The CDR3 has 13 amino acids. V was clipped by 0 bases and J by 4 bases, with 5 bases between them. Germline lookup yields CDR1 SGHAT and CDR2 FQNNGV.

The chain links TRBV19 to TRBJ2-1, with TRBD1 identical over 8 bases. Trimming removed 5 bases from V and 5 bases from J; junction bases left unmatched: 2. Germline values: CDR1 LNHDA, CDR2 SQIVND (reference sequence). CDR3 length: 13 residues. CDR3: CASSSDRDNEQFF. The DNA of the CDR3 is TGTGCCAGTAGTTCGGACAGGGACAATGAGCAGTTCTTC.

This clonotype was detected a few times. The V gene is TRBV20-1, the J gene TRBJ1-1; D unclear. Germline CDR1 and CDR2: DFQATT and SNEGSKA (reference sequence). This CDR3 spans 14 amino acids. The V gene lost 0 bases and the J gene lost 5 bases, with 13 bases spanning the gap. CDR3 bases: TGCAGTGCTAGAGATCCTAGGGTTGGGACTGAAGCTTTCTTT. Translation gives CSARDPRVGTEAFF.

This clonotype was observed a handful of times. This rearrangement joins TRBV4-2 to TRBJ2-4; D not resolved. V lost 0 bases and J lost 4, with 4 bases in between. Germline V gives CDR1 LGHNA, CDR2 YNFKEQ. There are 13 residues in the CDR3. CDR3 bases: TGTGCCAGCAGCCAAGATCAGAAAAACATTCAGTACTTC. Translating gives CASSQDQKNIQYF.

This clonotype was picked up a small number of times. The CDR3 protein is CASSTGISGTSGYTF. CDR3 nucleotides: TGTGCCAGCAGTACAGGGATCTCCGGGACCTCTGGCTACACCTTC. The rearrangement links TRBV6-1 to TRBJ1-2, with D possibly TRBD1 on 6 matching bases. V gave up 5 bases and J gave up 7 bases, with 20 bases separating them. CDR1 and CDR2 from the germline V gene are MNHNS and SASEGT. The CDR3 is 15 amino acids.

The chain joins TRBV6-1 to TRBJ2-5; 8 nucleotides line up with TRBD1. The V and J ends lost 3 bases and 7 bases, in that order; junction bases with no gene match: 4. CDR3 length equals 13 residues. Germline V gene lookup returns CDR1 MNHNS and CDR2 SASEGT. The CDR3 DNA is TGTGCCAGCAGTGAGGACAGGGAGACGACCCAGTACTTC. This codes for CASSEDRETTQYF.

The chain joins TRBV29-1 to TRBJ2-5, with 9 bases aligning to TRBD2. Germline V gene lookup returns CDR1 SQVTM and CDR2 ANQGSEA. V shed 3 bases, J shed 2 bases, and the junction held 7 bases outside the gene matches. This CDR3 contains 15 residues. CDR3 nucleotides: TGCAGCGTTGAGCGGGGGGGCCGGGTACAAGAGACCCAGTACTTC. This gives the protein CSVERGGRVQETQYF.

The gene calls are TRBV4-3 and TRBJ2-7; TRBD2 matches 8 bases. CDR1 and CDR2 from the germline V gene are LGHNA and YSLEER. The CDR3 totals 16 residues. V lost 0 bases to trimming and J lost 4 bases; unmatched junction nucleotides: 8. The DNA for the CDR3 is TGCGCCAGCAGCCAAGATTGGGCGGGGGGACGGTACGAGCAGTACTTC. The encoded protein is CASSQDWAGGRYEQYF.